One and the same sample provided the 20 T cell receptor beta chains below, sequenced in a study of T-cell memory formation after mild COVID-19. A single record per CDR3 protein comes from TCRdb applying MiXCR to the 5' RACE reads. The repertoire holds under 300,000 distinct CDR3 sequences, with about 17% as singletons. Sequencing used PBMCs or a T cell subset sorted from them (not recorded which). The receptors here all came from a man younger than 35 who had mild COVID-19 (a few samples of this study predate the infection). Cell type and time point are not known.

The V gene is TRBV6-1, the J gene TRBJ2-7; 7 bases map to TRBD2. V lost 11 bases, J lost 2 bases, and 15 bases stayed unmatched. Germline V gene data show CDR1 as MNHNS and CDR2 as SASEGT. The CDR3 runs 15 residues. CDR3 region: CASIRGDAGAYEQYV. The CDR3 bases are TGTGCCTCAATCCGGGGAGACGCGGGGGCCTACGAGCAGTACGTC.

This clonotype came up many times. The chain links TRBV20-1 to TRBJ1-1; tentatively, D is TRBD1 (6 bases). Trimming cost V 2 bases and J 0 bases, with 19 bases left between them. Germline CDR1 is DFQATT and CDR2 is SNEGSKA (reference sequence). This CDR3 is built from 17 residues. The CDR3 DNA reads as TGCAGTGCTAGATTCCCCGGCAGGGGAAGAGTGAACACTGAAGCTTTCTTT. It codes for CSARFPGRGRVNTEAFF.

V gene TRBV4-2 combines with J gene TRBJ1-2; D is perhaps TRBD1 (5 bases). V lost 9 bases and J 7 bases, leaving 24 bases between the germline ends. Germline V gives CDR1 LGHNA, CDR2 YNFKEQ. The CDR3 spans 15 residues. This CDR3 is CASSIQGTSMPGYTF. Here the CDR3 DNA reads TGTGCCAGTAGTATTCAGGGAACCTCGATGCCTGGCTACACCTTC.

This clonotype showed up just a few times. J is TRBJ2-1 and V is TRBV4-1; 8 bases agree with TRBD1. V trimming: 3 bases; J trimming: 3 bases; junction bases outside the gene matches: 10. The CDR3 length is 17 residues. Per germline, CDR1 MGHRA and CDR2 YSYEKL. The CDR3 DNA sequence: TGCGCCAGCAGCCAGCACTTGGGACAGGAATACTACAATGAGCAGTTCTTC. Its protein is CASSQHLGQEYYNEQFF.

The rearrangement links TRBV2 to TRBJ2-3; D call uncertain. Germline assignment: CDR1 SNHLY and CDR2 FYNNEI. The CDR3 is 11 amino acids. The V gene lost 10 bases and the J gene lost 4 bases, with 9 bases spanning the gap. The CDR3 nucleotides are TGTGCCATCAGATTGTCAGATACGCAGTATTTT. Amino acid sequence: CAIRLSDTQYF.

The chain recombines TRBV28 with TRBJ2-7, with unresolved D. Trimming took 4 bases from V and 5 from J, leaving 12 bases between them. Germline CDR1 MDHEN, CDR2 SYDVKM. This CDR3 is 13 amino acids long. Here the CDR3 DNA reads TGTGCCAGCAGTTATTGGCAGCAGCACGAGCAGTACGTC. Translating it yields CASSYWQQHEQYV.

The chain links TRBV6-2 or TRBV6-3 to TRBJ2-6; possible D gene TRBD2, 6 bases. V lost 1 base and J 1 base, leaving 11 bases between the germline ends. CDR3 length: 17 residues. Germline lookup yields CDR1 MNHEY and CDR2 SVGEGT. CDR3 in DNA: TGTGCCAGCAGTTACTACGGGGGACGGTCTGGGGCCAACGTCCTGACTTTC. It encodes CASSYYGGRSGANVLTF.

The chain has TRBV7-2 and TRBJ2-4; the match to TRBD1 covers 7 bases. The CDR3 loop spans 13 amino acids. The ends lost 6 bases at V and 7 bases at J; junction bases unmatched: 6. In germline, CDR1 is SGHTA, CDR2 FQGNSA. The CDR3 DNA reads TGTGCCAGCAGGGGGACAGTCTTCAACATTCAGTACTTC. Translation: CASRGTVFNIQYF.

This clonotype has just a few counts. CDR3 coding DNA: TGCGCCAGCAGCCCTGATTTCCACGAGCAGTACGTC. It codes for CASSPDFHEQYV. The rearrangement joins TRBV5-1 to TRBJ2-7, with D uncertain. The CDR3 totals 12 residues. Germline CDR1 is SGHRS and CDR2 is YFSETQ. Between the trimmed V and J ends, which lost 4 bases and 5 bases, there was a span of 10 bases.

This clonotype was detected a few times. The chain has TRBV4-3 and TRBJ2-3; TRBD2 matches at 7 bases. With 0 bases clipped from V and 2 bases from J, the junction kept 8 bases outside the gene matches. The CDR3 covers 17 residues. Germline V gives CDR1 LGHNA, CDR2 YSLEER. This chain's CDR3 is CASSQDRTAGYTDTQYF. The CDR3 DNA reads as TGCGCCAGCAGCCAAGACAGAACAGCGGGATACACAGATACGCAGTATTTT.

This clonotype came up a few times. This chain connects TRBV14 to TRBJ2-3; TRBD2 might be the D (7 bases). CDR1 and CDR2 from the germline V gene are SGHDN and FVKESK. The CDR3 covers 15 residues. Trimming took 1 base from V and 3 from J, leaving 11 bases between them. DNA of the CDR3: TGTGCCAGCAGCCAAGGGGGGGGCCTTACAGATACGCAGTATTTT. Translating it yields CASSQGGGLTDTQYF.

This clonotype was counted many times. The V and J genes are TRBV4-3 and TRBJ2-3, with D uncertain. The germline V and J ends were trimmed by 3 bases and 7 bases, with 11 bases remaining between them. This CDR3 contains 13 residues. Per germline, CDR1 LGHNA and CDR2 YSLEER. CDR3 region: CASSQGFRNTQYF. The CDR3 bases are TGCGCCAGCAGCCAGGGATTCCGAAATACGCAGTATTTT.

This clonotype turned up a few times. The genes are TRBV7-3 and TRBJ2-7; TRBD1 might be the D (5 bases). The V and J ends lost 1 base and 3 bases respectively, with 7 bases between them. From germline, CDR1 is SGHTA and CDR2 FQGTGA. This CDR3 has 13 amino acids. CDR3 in amino acids: CASSLSQGYEQYV. The CDR3 region has the DNA TGTGCCAGCAGCTTAAGTCAGGGCTACGAGCAGTACGTC.

This clonotype was found a few times. The rearrangement links TRBV14 to TRBJ1-5, with D possibly TRBD1 on 5 matching bases. Per germline, CDR1 SGHDN and CDR2 FVKESK. Trimming removed 2 bases from V and 6 bases from J, with 8 bases in between. The CDR3 is 13 amino acids. The CDR3 coding sequence is TGTGCCAGCAGCCAATGGGGGGGTCAGCCCCAGCATTTT. Its protein is CASSQWGGQPQHF.

This chain joins TRBV9 and TRBJ1-4; D is undetermined. CDR3 length: 15 amino acids. V was shortened by 3 bases and J by 3 bases, with 12 bases between the two germline ends. Germline-derived CDR1 and CDR2 are SGDLS and YYNGEE. The CDR3 loop reads CASSERMAANEKLFF. Written as DNA, the CDR3 is TGTGCCAGCAGCGAGAGGATGGCGGCTAATGAAAAACTGTTTTTT.

The rearrangement links TRBV6-5 to TRBJ2-3; D tentatively reads TRBD1 or TRBD2 (5 bases each). The CDR3 has 15 residues. V shed 6 bases and J shed 2 bases, with 15 bases lying between them. Germline CDR1 MNHEY, CDR2 SVGAGI. The CDR3 DNA reads TGTGCCAGCAGACCGGGACGCATGTTCACAGATACGCAGTATTTT. This translates into CASRPGRMFTDTQYF.

This clonotype has only a few counts. The V and J genes are TRBV12-5 and TRBJ2-3; D perhaps matches TRBD1 (5 bases). Germline loops: CDR1 LGHNT, CDR2 FRNRAP. This CDR3 has 16 residues. Deletions cut 3 bases from V and 0 bases from J, with 13 bases between. The CDR3 spells CASGLGAARSTDTQYF. In nucleotides, the CDR3 is TGTGCTAGTGGTTTAGGGGCCGCTCGTAGCACAGATACGCAGTATTTT.

The CDR3 bases are TGCAGTGCCAAACAGGGGGCGGCCCTTCGGAACATTCAGTACTTC. Protein sequence: CSAKQGAALRNIQYF. The chain recombines TRBV20-1 with TRBJ2-4, with 9 bases that match TRBD1. Per the germline V gene, CDR1 is DFQATT and CDR2 is SNEGSKA (reference sequence). V dropped 6 bases and J dropped 7; count of bases not matched to a gene: 13. CDR3 length: 15 amino acids.

This clonotype has just a few counts. The rearrangement links TRBV2 to TRBJ2-7; 8 nucleotides align to TRBD1. Germline V gene data show CDR1 as SNHLY and CDR2 as FYNNEI. The V segment lost 7 bases and the J segment 2 bases; nucleotides outside the gene matches: 4. The length of the CDR3 is 13 residues. DNA of the CDR3: TGTGCCAGCACCGGGACAGGCGCCTACGAGCAGTACTTC. It is translated as CASTGTGAYEQYF.

Only a few counts were recorded for this clonotype. The chain recombines TRBV7-2 with TRBJ2-3; D is possibly TRBD1 (6 bases). Germline V CDR1 and CDR2: SGHTA, FQGNSA. This CDR3 is built from 14 residues. The V gene lost 7 bases and the J gene lost 6 bases, with 17 bases spanning the gap. The CDR3 is CASKVMGAEDTQYF. CDR3 nucleotide sequence: TGTGCCAGCAAAGTTATGGGGGCGGAGGATACGCAGTATTTT.